This T cell receptor beta chain appears in the sequencing data of a study of CD8+ T cells in alopecia areata. Across the whole study: Dosing spanned 6 to 18 months on tofacitinib, then 6 months off drug.

In each case, RNA was isolated and then reverse transcribed into cDNA as the sequencing template. The method was immunoSEQ multiplex PCR; TCRdb's version includes in-frame clones alone and lacks a portion of them. The table shows nearly 110,000 clones, with roughly 84% occurring only once. Notes on the study in general: Scalp sample data also include resident alphabeta T cells from normal skin. Lesional scalp, especially alopecia totalis/universalis, showed higher clonality than normal scalp.

Trimming took 3 bases from V and 8 from J, leaving 14 bases between them. Germline-derived CDR1 and CDR2 are MGHRA and YSYEKL. This CDR3 comprises 15 residues. Treatment indicated: oral pan-JAK inhibitor, 5-10 mg twice daily. Peripheral blood, together with lesional scalp punch biopsies, was collected from alopecia areata patients. This clone has just one count. The antigen is unknown. The rearrangement joins TRBV4-1 to TRBJ1-6; D is undetermined. This TCR derives from a human donor with alopecia areata. The sequences come from CD8+ T cells sorted from blood, collected at week 24, from a patient treated with tofacitinib. The CDR3 here is CASSQVGEGYSPLHF. The CDR3 DNA reads TGCGCCAGCAGCCAGGTTGGGGAGGGTTATTCACCCCTCCACTTT.